This TCR beta chain stems from a study of blood T cells in healthy people across ages (dated by TCRdb to the mid-2010s). At the level of the whole study: In model experiments, template switching captured about one uniquely barcoded TCR beta cDNA molecule for every two T cells. Two additional independent replicas of 1 million unique cDNA reads from the same blood draw were analyzed for two donors (one aged 18 to 30 and one aged 80 or older). Donors were grouped into four age groups: young (average roughly 16 years), middle-aged (around 39), aged (roughly 67) and long-lived (over 80). To track age-related changes in TCR beta repertoire diversity, the study relied on deep sequencing normalized with unique cDNA molecular identifiers.

Library generation was performed with 5' RACE. The sequencing machine was an Illumina HiSeq 2500. A second PCR of roughly 6 to 11 cycles was run with a J-beta primer mix and a sample-barcoded 5' primer. A template-switch 5' adaptor carrying 12 random nucleotides introduced a unique molecular identifier onto each TCR beta cDNA molecule. Each sample yielded at least 3 million CDR3-containing paired-end reads. The Mint cDNA synthesis kit, primed by a TRBC-specific oligonucleotide, was used to synthesize first-strand cDNA from all RNA. Following uracil-DNA glycosylase treatment, a first 18-cycle PCR with universal primers M1SS and BC2_uni_R was performed on all cDNA. Concerning the study's data processing: Each sample was normalized by randomly selecting 1 million high-quality reads, each carrying a distinct molecular identifier. Reads sharing molecular identifiers were discarded rather than binned into consensus sequences. CDR3 identification, clonotype clustering and error correction used MiTCR with a Q25 quality threshold and the strictest error-elimination algorithm. A nonparametric unseen species model with Euler transformation was used to estimate a lower bound on total TCR beta diversity. TCRdb trimmed the raw reads at Q25, called clones with MiXCR and kept productive beta chains. Every CDR3 protein is listed once, alongside the most common genes and DNA of its rows. The V and J calls reflect TCRdb's pipeline rather than the authors' work. In all, the sample holds 1 million or so distinct CDR3 sequences, and approximately 25% of those were seen once. The top ten hold about 0.72% of the sample.

As regards this clonotype: Its antigen is not yet known. It has no much larger one-base neighbor in the sample; base qualities were not kept.

Paper-wide results and their limitations: Observed TCR beta diversity per million T cells fell roughly linearly with age, and a significant reduction was already apparent by age around 40. Estimates of total diversity based on one million sequenced T cells were regarded as lower bounds and as underestimates. The percentage of naive T cells measured by flow cytometry correlated strongly with observed TCR beta diversity. Because the CMV infection status of the donors was unknown, age-related changes in expanded clonotypes may potentially have been confounded. Compared with the aged group, the long-lived group had more naive CD4+ T cells, fewer expanded clones and increased TCR diversity, suggesting age selection. Because profiling used bulk unsorted PBMCs, naive and antigen-experienced compartments could not be compared conclusively.

The donors were under 40 Caucasian individuals from Russia, aged roughly 6 to 90 years, who were systemically healthy. Ten milliliters of peripheral blood were drawn from each donor into EDTA-treated Vacutainer tubes. Ficoll-Paque density-gradient centrifugation was used to isolate PBMCs, with at least 7 million obtained per sample. Total RNA, at least 5.5 micrograms per sample, was extracted from PBMCs with Trizol reagent. For every donor, flow cytometry on a PBMC aliquot measured the percentage of naive CD45RAhigh/CD27high T cells. The CDR3 numbers 15 residues from cysteine through phenylalanine. Only the CDR3 portion is preserved as DNA: 45 bases, with reading frame beginning at the first base. V sheds 5 bases and J sheds 4 bases, leaving 17 bases between their ends. CDR1 and CDR2 (SEHNR, FQNEAQ) derive from the germline V gene (reference sequence). The data also belong to a second study, concerning T cells of mothers and their children. As noted in the second study: Nine systemically healthy Caucasian individuals served as donors, namely three mothers together with their six children. cDNA synthesis consumed the entire amount of extracted RNA, loaded at approximately 1.5 ug RNA in each 15 ul reaction. In the second PCR, the M1S primer introduced both the sample barcodes and 2-4 random nucleotides. Over 9.5 million TCR beta CDR3 reads came from each mother, compared with a few million reads from each child. TCR recombination output is similarly shaped by thymic selection in related and unrelated pairs, with a minor effect exerted by inherited differences. Normalized repertoire overlap was always slightly but never significantly higher in related than unrelated mother-child pairs. No persistent microchimeric T cell clones were found, with a detection sensitivity of 75 to 100 clones per million clonotypes. To look for features that set related mother-child pairs apart from unrelated individuals, the researchers ran deep NGS to compare the TCR beta repertoires of mothers and children. On average, the children were 11 +/- 4 years old, while the mothers were approximately 40 +/- 4 years old. Libraries were sequenced on Illumina HiSeq 2000 with 100+100 nt paired-end reads after adapter ligation with NEBNext reagents. To avoid cross-contamination, the mother libraries and the child libraries were prepared a month apart and sequenced in separate runs. For each donor, between 500,000 and 2,000,000 distinct TCR beta clonotypes were identified. Naive TCR beta clonotypes were estimated from low-frequency clonotypes matched to each donor's FACS-determined naive share, without sorting.

This sequence uses TRBV7-9 and TRBJ1-2; TRBD1 is a weak D gene call, 5 bases matching. The specimen was blood. The TCR was taken from a girl aged 2-10 years in good health. The CDR3 loop reads CASSPGPAEPYGYTF. In nucleotides, the sequence is TGTGCCAGCAGCCCGGGGCCAGCCGAACCCTATGGCTACACCTTC.